Following are 4 T cell receptor beta chains from one sample sequenced in a study of neurological immune-mediated disorders. Time point: technical triplicate 1. TCRdb re-called the 5' RACE reads through MiXCR, storing one row per CDR3 protein. The profile shows 40,000 or so distinct CDR3 sequences, over 8.5% of them singletons. The sequenced material came from PBMCs. The receptors were gathered from a man in his fifties or sixties with HTLV-1-associated myelopathy (HAM/TSP).

This clonotype was counted at least ten times. This chain links TRBV29-1 with TRBJ2-2, with TRBD1 matching 9 bases. Losses at the gene ends were 4 bases for V and 7 bases for J; bases not matched to a gene: 7. CDR1 SQVTM and CDR2 ANQGSEA come from the germline V gene. CDR3 size: 14 residues. CDR3 protein: CSVASDRGGGELFF. CDR3 nucleotide sequence: TGCAGCGTTGCCTCGGACAGGGGAGGCGGGGAGCTGTTTTTT.

The chain is built from TRBV7-2 and TRBJ2-1; D might be TRBD1 or TRBD2, each matching 5 bases. Germline V lookup: CDR1 SGHTA, CDR2 FQGNSA. The CDR3 is 15 amino acids. The V and J ends lost 4 bases and 6 bases respectively, with 16 bases between them. The CDR3 DNA reads as TGTGCCAGCAGCTCCCCGGCGGTGGGGGTCAATGAGCAGTTCTTC. This gives the protein CASSSPAVGVNEQFF.

Many counts were recorded for this clonotype. The chain couples TRBV20-1 to TRBJ2-3; 10 nucleotides align to TRBD2. CDR1 and CDR2 (germline): DFQATT, SNEGSKA (reference sequence). The CDR3 is made up of 15 amino acids. V lost 6 bases to trimming and J lost 2 bases; unmatched junction nucleotides: 8. CDR3 sequence: CSAKRLAGFTDTQYF. The DNA of the CDR3 is TGCAGTGCCAAAAGACTAGCGGGCTTCACAGATACGCAGTATTTT.

The chain links TRBV19 to TRBJ2-1, with a tentative D call TRBD2 (6 bases). This CDR3 region has 16 residues. Trimming shortened V by 1 base and J by 9 bases, and 19 bases separated the two germline ends. The germline V gene has CDR1 LNHDA and CDR2 SQIVND (reference sequence). The CDR3 DNA is TGTGCCAGTAGTATAGTCGGCGGGATCGAATATGTTGAGCAGTTCTTC. Translation gives CASSIVGGIEYVEQFF. Full variable domain (remainder filled in from reference TRBV19 and TRBJ2-1): DGGITQSPKYLFRKEGQNVTLSCEQNLNHDAMYWYRQDPGQGLRLIYYSQIVNDFQKGDIAEGYSVSREKKESFPLTVTSAQKNPTAFYLCASSIVGGIEYVEQFFGPGTRLTVL.